This is a list of T cell receptor beta chains from one sample in a study of cytomegalovirus exposure and HLA in healthy donors. Sequenced by immunoSEQ multiplex PCR; TCRdb stores in-frame clones only, minus some. The repertoire has 95,000 to 150,000 clones, 76% of them found once; the top ten carry less than 2%. Sequencing was performed on PBMCs. Every receptor here comes from a man aged 50-60 years in good health and CMV-seronegative. The CDR3 runs from the conserved cysteine through the conserved F or W. D genes are given only for firm matches. Clone size is not always given. Where it is, it says once, few, many or a class for expanded clones.

TRBV7-2,TRBJ2-7,.,.,CASSLGPRTYEQYF,TGTGCCAGCAGCTTAGGGCCCCGAACCTACGAGCAGTACTTC
TRBV6-4,TRBJ2-2,.,.,CASIPQAGTGELFF,TGTGCCAGCATTCCCCAAGCCGGCACCGGGGAGCTGTTTTTT
TRBV5-8,TRBJ2-3,.,TRBD1,CASRMAYRGITDTQYF,TGTGCCAGCAGAATGGCATACAGGGGGATCACAGATACGCAGTATTTT
TRBV9,TRBJ2-1,.,.,CASSVAGFAYNEQFF,TGTGCCAGCAGCGTAGCAGGGTTCGCCTACAATGAGCAGTTCTTC
TRBV6-6,TRBJ1-2,.,.,CASRAGVRANYGYTF,TGTGCCAGCAGGGCAGGGGTTAGGGCTAACTATGGCTACACCTTC
TRBV21-1,TRBJ2-7,.,.,CASSPPAGTLYEQYF,TGTGCCAGCAGCCCTCCAGCGGGGACACTCTACGAGCAGTACTTC
TRBV7-6,TRBJ2-2,once,.,CASSSRVVGLIPTSNTGELFF,TGTGCCAGCAGCTCCCGTGTAGTGGGACTGATCCCAACGTCGAACACCGGGGAGCTGTTTTTT
TRBV6-1,TRBJ1-2,.,.,CASILGAGDNGYTF,TGTGCCAGCATATTGGGGGCAGGGGACAATGGCTACACCTTC
TRBV7-9,TRBJ2-5,.,TRBD2,CASTSLASGGGETQYF,TGTGCCAGCACCAGTTTGGCTAGCGGGGGCGGAGAGACCCAGTACTTC
TRBV5-1,TRBJ1-2,once,TRBD1,CASSLIPGQGKNYGYTF,TGCGCCAGCAGCCTTATCCCGGGACAGGGAAAGAACTATGGCTACACCTTC
TRBV6-5,TRBJ1-6,few,.,CASTNGAREESPLHF,TGTGCCAGCACCAACGGGGCCCGGGAGGAGTCACCCCTCCACTTT
TRBV5-6,TRBJ1-2,.,TRBD1,CASSLERTGVDYGYTF,TGTGCCAGCAGCTTGGAGAGGACAGGGGTCGACTATGGCTACACCTTC